The clone carrying this T cell receptor (beta chain) was seen just once. This entry belongs to a study of OX40 agonist ivuxolimab in advanced cancers. Data came from immunoSEQ multiplex PCR; TCRdb stores just in-frame clones and leaves some out. This sample has about 30,000 clones, with more than 60% found just once. This clonotype originated in an adult with an advanced solid tumor such as melanoma, head and neck, liver or kidney cancer. The source was CD4+ or CD8+ T cells sorted from blood, collected in a trial of the OX40 agonist ivuxolimab.

The CDR3 bases are TGTGCCAGCAGTGATAATAGAGGAGTTACTGAAGCTTTCTTT. Amino acids: CASSDNRGVTEAFF. V is TRBV6-1 and J is TRBJ1-1; unclear D gene. Between the trimmed V and J ends, which lost 3 bases and 5 bases, there was a span of 13 bases. Germline CDR1 reads MNHNS; CDR2 reads SASEGT. The CDR3 runs 14 residues.